Presented here are 16 T cell receptor beta chains from one specimen sequenced in a study of identical twins. Using its own MiXCR run on the 5' RACE reads, TCRdb lists one record per CDR3 protein. In the table there are 450,000 to 650,000 distinct CDR3 sequences, around 15% of which are singletons. These data also featured in a second study, about yellow fever vaccine responses in identical twins.

Material for sequencing was CD4+ T cells sorted from blood. All receptors derive from a woman aged 18-29 years in good health.

This clonotype was seen a few times. V gene TRBV20-1 combines with J gene TRBJ2-1; 9 bases match TRBD2. Germline V gene sequence: CDR1 DFQATT, CDR2 SNEGSKA (reference sequence). V trimming: 5 bases; J trimming: 4 bases; junction bases outside the gene matches: 9. This CDR3 region has 15 residues. DNA for the CDR3: TGCAGTGCTTCCGATAGCGGGGGACCTTACAATGAGCAGTTCTTC. Translation: CSASDSGGPYNEQFF.

The chain recombines TRBV20-1 with TRBJ2-1, with 11 bases fitting TRBD2. Trimming at V came to 7 bases and at J to 6 bases, leaving 5 bases not matched to a gene. CDR1 is DFQATT and CDR2 is SNEGSKA in the germline V gene (reference sequence). The CDR3 is 13 amino acids. The CDR3 bases are TGCAGTGGGATACTAGCGGGAGTCAATGAGCAGTTCTTC. The encoded protein is CSGILAGVNEQFF.

This clonotype was picked up a small number of times. The chain carries TRBV18 and TRBJ2-3, with 7 bases fitting TRBD2. Germline CDR1 reads KGHSH; CDR2 reads LQKENI. The ends lost 3 bases at V and 0 bases at J; junction bases unmatched: 3. The CDR3 totals 15 residues. The CDR3 nucleotides read TGTGCCAGCTCACCTTGGCGGGAGAGCACAGATACGCAGTATTTT. This encodes CASSPWRESTDTQYF.

The chain has TRBV20-1 and TRBJ1-1, with no clear D. Germline V CDR1 and CDR2: DFQATT, SNEGSKA (reference sequence). The CDR3 consists of 14 residues. V was trimmed by 6 bases and J by 0 bases, leaving 14 bases between them. DNA of the CDR3: TGCAGTGCCCGCCTGCAGTCGCTGAACACTGAAGCTTTCTTT. Translation gives CSARLQSLNTEAFF.

This clonotype was seen more than once but under ten times. The chain recombines TRBV28 with TRBJ2-3; D call uncertain. Trimming pared 3 bases from V and 1 base from J, leaving 11 bases between. CDR1 MDHEN and CDR2 SYDVKM come from the germline V gene. The CDR3 sequence is 15 residues long. CDR3 in amino acids: CASSFFSAGTDTQYF. The CDR3 DNA reads TGTGCCAGCAGTTTTTTTTCCGCGGGCACAGATACGCAGTATTTT. The full variable domain, with the rest looked up from reference TRBV28 and TRBJ2-3, is DVKVTQSSRYLVKRTGEKVFLECVQDMDHENMFWYRQDPGLGLRLIYFSYDVKMKEKGDIPEGYSVSREKKERFSLILESASTNQTSMYLCASSFFSAGTDTQYFGPGTRLTVL.

The chain links TRBV5-1 to TRBJ2-1; D assignment may be TRBD1 or TRBD2 (7 bases each). The CDR3 has 16 residues. Germline V CDR1 and CDR2: SGHRS, YFSETQ. The V gene lost 4 bases and the J gene lost 7 bases, with 21 bases spanning the gap. CDR3 residues: CASSGEGALQGNEQFF. DNA of the CDR3: TGCGCCAGCAGCGGGGAGGGGGCCCTACAAGGGAATGAGCAGTTCTTC.

This clonotype has just a few counts. This chain's CDR3 is CSAATSGGQGTKNIQYF. The CDR3 DNA reads TGCAGTGCCGCGACTAGCGGGGGACAGGGAACCAAAAACATTCAGTACTTC. The chain uses TRBV20-1 and TRBJ2-4; TRBD2 matches 12 bases. Looked up from germline, CDR1 is DFQATT and CDR2 is SNEGSKA (reference sequence). V was clipped by 6 bases and J by 2 bases; unmatched bases: 11. This CDR3 region has 17 residues.

This clonotype was counted many times. The rearrangement joins TRBV28 to TRBJ2-3; 8 bases line up with TRBD1. Germline CDR1 is MDHEN and CDR2 is SYDVKM. This CDR3 region has 14 residues. The trim removed 6 bases at V and 7 bases at J, leaving 9 bases unmatched. This CDR3 reads CASSSGQGGNTQYF. The CDR3 bases are TGTGCCAGCAGCTCCGGACAGGGCGGGAATACGCAGTATTTT.

This clonotype was recorded at least ten times. This chain uses TRBV12-3 or TRBV12-4 with TRBJ2-3; D is unclear. V was cut by 5 bases and J by 5 bases, with 5 bases left in between. There are 11 residues in the CDR3. The CDR3 DNA is TGTGCCAGCAGTGAAGAAGATACGCAGTATTTT. The encoded protein is CASSEEDTQYF.

This clonotype came up a few times. The chain employs TRBV5-1 and TRBJ2-7; 7 bases map to TRBD2. This CDR3 spans 14 amino acids. Losses at the gene ends were 4 bases for V and 5 bases for J; bases not matched to a gene: 9. CDR1 and CDR2 from the germline V gene are SGHRS and YFSETQ. The DNA of the CDR3 is TGCGCCAGCAGCCCCACGTCGGGGGGAAACGAGCAGTACGTC. It translates to CASSPTSGGNEQYV.

The chain employs TRBV29-1 and TRBJ2-3; D uncertain. V lost 2 bases to trimming and J lost 5 bases, with 11 bases between them. In germline, CDR1 is SQVTM, CDR2 ANQGSEA. The CDR3 runs 13 residues. CDR3 in amino acids: CSVESSGGDTQYF. The CDR3 DNA sequence: TGCAGCGTTGAATCCTCGGGTGGAGATACGCAGTATTTT.

CDR3 DNA: TGCAGTGCTAGACCGGGACTAGCGGGGGCCTATCAGCAGTATTTT. This codes for CSARPGLAGAYQQYF. This chain joins TRBV20-1 and TRBJ2-3, with 14 bases matching TRBD2. V was clipped by 2 bases and J by 11 bases; unmatched bases: 9. The CDR3 is 15 residues long. Per the germline V gene, CDR1 is DFQATT and CDR2 is SNEGSKA (reference sequence).

J is TRBJ1-5 and V is TRBV12-3 or TRBV12-4; no definite D call. The CDR3 has 11 amino acids. The V end lost 6 bases, the J end lost 11 bases, and 11 bases lay between the germline ends. In DNA form, the CDR3 reads TGTGCCAGCAGGGGCACATTGGCCCAGCATTTT. Protein: CASRGTLAQHF.

V gene TRBV20-1 combines with J gene TRBJ1-4; D gene ambiguous. This CDR3 contains 14 residues. Germline assignment: CDR1 DFQATT and CDR2 SNEGSKA (reference sequence). Trimming removed 0 bases at V and 6 bases at J, with 11 bases between. As DNA, the CDR3 is TGCAGTGCTAGAGATCCGGGCCAAGATGAAAAACTGTTTTTT. This encodes CSARDPGQDEKLFF.

This sequence joins TRBV7-3 and TRBJ2-1, with D perhaps TRBD2 (6 bases). Germline assignment: CDR1 SGHTA and CDR2 FQGTGA. This CDR3 has 15 residues. Trimming pared 6 bases from V and 6 bases from J, leaving 18 bases between. CDR3 DNA sequence: TGTGCCAGCAGGAGTACCGGGAGTGGCTCCAATGAGCAGTTCTTC. This codes for CASRSTGSGSNEQFF.

This clonotype has ten or more counts. The chain employs TRBV12-3 or TRBV12-4 and TRBJ2-3, with TRBD2 matching over 10 bases. This CDR3 has 15 amino acids. Unmatched junction bases numbered 2, after V lost 3 bases and J lost 2 bases. In DNA form, the CDR3 reads TGTGCCAGCAGTTTCACTAGCGGGAACACAGATACGCAGTATTTT. Protein: CASSFTSGNTDTQYF.